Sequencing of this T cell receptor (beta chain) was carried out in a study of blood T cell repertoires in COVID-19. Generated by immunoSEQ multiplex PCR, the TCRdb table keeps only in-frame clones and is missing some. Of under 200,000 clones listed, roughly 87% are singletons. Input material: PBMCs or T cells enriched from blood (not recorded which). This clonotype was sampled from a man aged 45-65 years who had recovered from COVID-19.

The CDR3 sequence: CATSRATSGRAGGELFF. The CDR3, as DNA: TGTGCCACCAGCAGAGCTACTAGCGGGAGGGCCGGCGGGGAGCTGTTTTTT. The chain joins TRBV15 to TRBJ2-2, with 13 bases that match TRBD2. The V and J ends lost 1 base and 7 bases, in that order; junction bases with no gene match: 6. The CDR3 runs to 17 residues. Germline V gives CDR1 LNHNV, CDR2 YYDKDF (reference sequence).